In this sample, the clone carrying this TCR beta chain turned up a few times. Its antigen is as yet unknown. The repertoire was sequenced with immunoSEQ multiplex PCR; TCRdb's copy has only in-frame clones and lacks some. This table has 250,000 to 350,000 clones, roughly nine tenths appearing once. Germline CDR1 is SGHVS and CDR2 is FQNEAQ. This CDR3 is 13 amino acids long. With V trimmed by 8 bases and J by 6 bases, 8 bases remained unmatched. The record originates from a study of cytomegalovirus exposure and HLA in healthy donors. The donors were part of the validation cohort of 120 subjects. That cohort was separate from the first cohort, which comprised 700 or so subjects. Broader study findings: Researchers counted 164 TCR beta chains as cytomegalovirus-associated. Cytomegalovirus status was reportedly diagnosed by the classifier with high sensitivity and specificity. That first-cohort TCR clusters tended to co-occur in the 130 or so validation repertoires was found in a later analysis.

The sequenced material came from PBMCs. This TCR was sampled from a woman in her twenties or thirties in good health and CMV-seropositive. The chain has TRBV7-8 and TRBJ2-7, with 9 bases fitting TRBD1. The CDR3 here is CASGGTGRGEQYF. As DNA, the CDR3 is TGTGCCAGCGGTGGGACAGGGCGGGGCGAGCAGTACTTC. The full variable domain, rest sourced from reference TRBV7-8 and TRBJ2-7, is GAGVSQSPRYKVAKRGQDVALRCDPISGHVSLFWYQQALGQGPEFLTYFQNEAQLDKSGLPSDRFFAERPEGSVSTLKIQRTQQEDSAVYLCASGGTGRGEQYFGPGTRLTVT.